This T cell receptor (beta chain) is from a study of OX40 agonist ivuxolimab in advanced cancers. Repertoires were generated with immunoSEQ multiplex PCR, while TCRdb's copy carries only in-frame clones and drops some. The sample consists of about 15,000 clones, 82% of them appearing once. With 6 bases clipped from V and 7 bases from J, the junction kept 2 bases outside the gene matches. CDR3 length: 13 amino acids. Germline CDR1 and CDR2: WSHSY and SAAADI. About this clone itself: Other DNA sequences of this sample code for an identical CDR3.

The chain has TRBV10-2 and TRBJ1-5; 11 bases match TRBD1. This TCR came from an adult with an advanced solid tumor such as melanoma, head and neck, liver or kidney cancer. The sample in question was CD4+ or CD8+ T cells sorted from blood, obtained in a trial of the OX40 agonist ivuxolimab. The chain's CDR3 is CASRGQGDQPQHF. The CDR3 region has the DNA TGCGCCAGCAGGGGACAGGGGGACCAGCCCCAGCATTTT.